This entry lists 24 T cell receptor beta chains sequenced from one sample in a study of prognosis after radiotherapy for stage I lung cancer. Genomic DNA was the source, and TCR beta CDR3 was amplified from it by two-round multiplex PCR. Primers specific to each TRBV and TRBJ gene were used in first-round PCR. MiXCR, applied by TCRdb to the multiplex PCR reads, yields one record per CDR3 protein. This sample has approximately 41,000 distinct CDR3 sequences, with around 24% found just once. Sequenced here: PBMCs, sampled before or after stereotactic body radiation therapy (not recorded which). The source of these receptors is a donor aged 50 or older with non-small cell lung cancer.

This clonotype was seen many times. V gene TRBV27 combines with J gene TRBJ1-4, with TRBD1 as a possible D gene (5 bases). The germline V and J ends were trimmed by 4 bases and 8 bases, with 17 bases remaining between them. This CDR3 is 15 amino acids long. CDR1 MNHEY and CDR2 SMNVEV come from the germline V gene (reference sequence). CDR3 DNA sequence: TGTGCCAGCAGTTCCTATTATACAGGTTGGGAAAAACTGTTTTTT. This translates into CASSSYYTGWEKLFF.

This clonotype was counted at least ten times. The chain uses TRBV20-1 and TRBJ2-1; TRBD2 matches at 12 bases. V trimming: 0 bases; J trimming: 9 bases; junction bases outside the gene matches: 6. The V gene's germline CDR1 is DFQATT and CDR2 SNEGSKA (reference sequence). This CDR3 region has 15 residues. The CDR3 loop is CSARDPTSGSVEQFF. CDR3 coding DNA: TGCAGTGCTAGAGATCCGACTAGCGGGAGTGTTGAGCAGTTCTTC.

In its sample, this clonotype was seen many times. V is TRBV5-1 and J is TRBJ2-2, with a possible D match to TRBD1 (5 bases). The CDR3 totals 13 residues. The V end lost 4 bases, the J end lost 6 bases, and 10 bases lay between the germline ends. Per the germline V gene, CDR1 is SGHRS and CDR2 is YFSETQ. CDR3 loop: CASSMAGPGELFF. CDR3 nucleotide sequence: TGCGCCAGCAGCATGGCAGGGCCCGGGGAGCTGTTTTTT.

This clonotype was counted at least ten times. The chain has TRBV19 and TRBJ2-7; 9 bases fit TRBD1. The junction had 6 bases not matched to a gene; V was cut back by 6 bases and J by 6 bases. This CDR3 contains 13 residues. CDR1 and CDR2 (germline): LNHDA, SQIVND (reference sequence). CDR3 DNA: TGTGCCAGTAGAACGACAGGGGGTACCGAGCAGTACTTC. This encodes CASRTTGGTEQYF.

This clonotype was counted ten times or more. V usage is TRBV7-8 and J usage is TRBJ2-2; 11 bases match TRBD2. After removal of 6 bases from V and 2 bases from J, the junction contained 8 bases not matched to a gene. CDR1 is SGHVS and CDR2 is FQNEAQ in the germline V gene. The length of the CDR3 is 17 residues. CDR3: CASSRVAGGPNTGELFF. The CDR3 DNA sequence: TGTGCCAGCAGTCGAGTAGCGGGAGGGCCAAACACCGGGGAGCTGTTTTTT.

A note on this clonotype: With a much larger clone just one base away, this may be a read error. The chain carries TRBV4-1 and TRBJ2-7; D not certain. From germline, CDR1 is MGHRA and CDR2 YSYEKL. There are 17 residues in the CDR3. CDR3 loop: CASIAKGRHRRTYGQYF. CDR3 nucleotides: TGCGCCAGCATTGCAAAGGGCCGACACCGAAGAACGTACGGGCAGTACTTC.

Remarks on this clonotype: In this CDR3 the conserved last residue, phenylalanine or tryptophan, is missing, so a read error is likely. The genes are TRBV11-2 and TRBJ2-1, with 11 positions matching TRBD2. This CDR3 has 15 amino acids. CDR1 is SGHAT and CDR2 is FQNNGV in the germline V gene. The DNA for the CDR3 is TGTGCCACCAGCTCGGGACTAGCGGTTTTCAATGAGCAGTTCCTC. It is translated as CATSSGLAVFNEQFL.

This clonotype was seen at least ten times. This chain uses TRBV5-4 with TRBJ2-3, with a tentative D call TRBD1 (5 bases). Germline values: CDR1 SGHNT, CDR2 YYREEE (reference sequence). The CDR3 loop spans 14 amino acids. V lost 0 bases and J 2 bases, leaving 7 bases between the germline ends. The CDR3 DNA reads as TGTGCCAGCAGCTTGGACAGGACCACAGATACGCAGTATTTT. This codes for CASSLDRTTDTQYF. Full variable domain (remainder filled in from reference TRBV5-4 and TRBJ2-3): ETGVTQSPTHLIKTRGQQVTLRCSSQSGHNTVSWYQQALGQGPQFIFQYYREEENGRGNFPPRFSGLQFPNYSSELNVNALELDDSALYLCASSLDRTTDTQYFGPGTRLTVL.

The sample holds many counts of this clonotype. The chain is built from TRBV5-1 and TRBJ1-4, with D perhaps matching TRBD1 (5 bases). There are 14 residues in the CDR3. Between the trimmed V and J ends, which lost 1 base and 2 bases, there was a span of 6 bases. CDR1 SGHRS and CDR2 YFSETQ come from the germline V gene. CDR3 coding DNA: TGCGCCAGCAGCTTGTGGGGGACTAATGAAAAACTGTTTTTT. It is translated as CASSLWGTNEKLFF.

With respect to this clonotype: Mismatch with germline at one junction end may stem from a read error. The chain couples TRBV24-1 to TRBJ2-1; the D gene could be TRBD1 or TRBD2 (5 bases each). CDR3 size: 19 residues. CDR1 and CDR2 from the germline V gene are KGHDR and SFDVKD. The DNA of the CDR3 is TGTGCCACCAGTGATCCGGGATGGGGCGGGCGAAGCTCCCACAATGAGCAGTTCTTC. This sequence encodes CATSDPGWGGRSSHNEQFF.

This clonotype was seen many times. J is TRBJ2-3 and V is TRBV4-1; unclear D gene. Germline V lookup: CDR1 MGHRA, CDR2 YSYEKL. The length of the CDR3 is 12 residues. The ends were cut back, 0 bases at V and 7 bases at J, with 5 bases in the middle. CDR3 protein: CASSQEAYTQYF. DNA for the CDR3: TGCGCCAGCAGCCAAGAAGCATATACGCAGTATTTT.

This clonotype came up many times. The rearrangement uses TRBV7-8 and TRBJ1-2; no reliable D call. CDR3 length: 14 amino acids. Germline V gives CDR1 SGHVS, CDR2 FQNEAQ. V lost 1 base, J lost 5 bases, and 11 bases lay in between. CDR3 DNA: TGTGCCAGCAGCTTAGTGACCGGGCCTTATGGCTACACCTTC. Encoded protein: CASSLVTGPYGYTF.

The sample holds many counts of this clonotype. The V and J genes are TRBV12-3 or TRBV12-4 and TRBJ2-3; D is undetermined. The CDR3 loop spans 12 amino acids. Trimming shortened V by 7 bases and J by 2 bases, and 7 bases separated the two germline ends. CDR3 nucleotide sequence: TGTGCCAGCACTAAACCCACAGATACGCAGTATTTT. Translated, it gives CASTKPTDTQYF.

This clonotype was observed at least ten times. The chain recombines TRBV12-3 or TRBV12-4 with TRBJ2-7; TRBD1 matches at 10 bases. This CDR3 spans 14 amino acids. The J segment lost 4 bases and the V segment lost 3 bases, leaving 3 bases of the junction unmatched. The CDR3 bases are TGTGCCAGCAGTTTTTGGGACAGGGGATACGAGCAGTACTTC. This translates into CASSFWDRGYEQYF.

To note about this clonotype: Since a much larger clone is just one base distant, this may be a read error. This rearrangement joins TRBV5-1 to TRBJ2-5; 10 nucleotides line up with TRBD2. CDR1 and CDR2 (germline): SGHRS, YFSETQ. The V segment lost 0 bases and the J segment 5 bases; nucleotides outside the gene matches: 10. The CDR3 has 17 residues. CDR3 in amino acids: CASSLGPTSGRRETQYF. The CDR3 region has the DNA TGCGCCAGCAGCTTGGGACCGACTAGCGGGCGTCGTGAGACCCAGTACTTC.

The chain recombines TRBV28 with TRBJ2-7; D unclear. The CDR3 spans 13 residues. V was clipped by 4 bases and J by 4 bases, with 11 bases between them. The germline gives CDR1 MDHEN, CDR2 SYDVKM. Here the CDR3 DNA reads TGTGCCAGCAGTTGGTCCATCTCATACGAGCAGTACTTC. This translates into CASSWSISYEQYF.

This clonotype was seen at least ten times. DNA for the CDR3: TGTGCCAGCAGCTTCCCGGGGGGCACAGATACGCAGTATTTT. Translated, it gives CASSFPGGTDTQYF. The rearrangement uses TRBV2 and TRBJ2-3; weak D call: TRBD2 (6 bases). This CDR3 is 14 amino acids long. Trimming shortened V by 6 bases and J by 1 base, and 11 bases separated the two germline ends. Per the germline V gene, CDR1 is SNHLY and CDR2 is FYNNEI.

The chain carries TRBV7-9 and TRBJ2-2; maybe TRBD2 (7 bases). The CDR3 has 15 amino acids. V lost 5 bases to trimming and J lost 6 bases, with 16 bases between them. Germline V lookup: CDR1 SEHNR, CDR2 FQNEAQ (reference sequence). The CDR3 coding sequence is TGTGCCAGCAGCAAAGTAGGGGGGGCGCCCGGGGAGCTGTTTTTT. Protein sequence: CASSKVGGAPGELFF.

The V call is TRBV4-2, the J call TRBJ2-2; the match to TRBD2 covers 9 bases. The length of the CDR3 is 16 residues. The germline V gene has CDR1 LGHNA and CDR2 YNFKEQ. Trimming removed 5 bases from V and 5 bases from J; junction bases left unmatched: 9. DNA for the CDR3: TGTGCCAGCAGCTCCGATAGCGGGGGAGCTACCGGGGAGCTGTTTTTT. Residues: CASSSDSGGATGELFF.

Many counts were recorded for this clonotype. The chain recombines TRBV5-1 with TRBJ2-3, with no clear D. The germline gives CDR1 SGHRS, CDR2 YFSETQ. This CDR3 contains 13 residues. V was cut by 4 bases and J by 3 bases, with 9 bases left in between. The DNA for the CDR3 is TGCGCCAGCAGCGCAGCTGGGACAGATACGCAGTATTTT. It codes for CASSAAGTDTQYF.

This clonotype showed up many times. V is TRBV27 and J is TRBJ1-1; 11 nucleotides match TRBD1. The CDR3 is 17 residues long. V was pared by 2 bases and J by 4 bases, with 9 bases of the junction left unmatched. Germline lookup yields CDR1 MNHEY and CDR2 SMNVEV (reference sequence). CDR3: CASSLRGTGGLSTEAFF. The DNA for the CDR3 is TGTGCCAGCAGTTTACGAGGGACAGGGGGATTAAGCACTGAAGCTTTCTTT.

Many counts were recorded for this clonotype. The V gene is TRBV9, the J gene TRBJ2-1; 7 nucleotides line up with TRBD2. The CDR3 extends over 17 amino acids. J lost 1 base, V lost 1 base, and 8 bases had no gene match. Germline-derived CDR1 and CDR2 are SGDLS and YYNGEE. CDR3 sequence: CASSVTPSGKSYNEQFF. CDR3 DNA sequence: TGTGCCAGCAGCGTAACCCCAAGCGGGAAGTCCTACAATGAGCAGTTCTTC.

As to this clonotype: It may be a read error: a sequence one base away is much more abundant. The V call is TRBV18, the J call TRBJ2-1, with TRBD1 matching 10 bases. CDR1 and CDR2 (germline): KGHSH, LQKENI. This CDR3 has 15 residues. With 3 bases clipped from V and 7 bases from J, the junction kept 6 bases outside the gene matches. The CDR3 loop is CASSPPRTGGNEQFF. For the CDR3, the DNA is TGTGCCAGCTCACCCCCTCGGACAGGGGGGAATGAGCAGTTCTTC. Supplemented by reference TRBV18 and TRBJ2-1, the full variable domain reads NAGVMQNPRHLVRRRGQEARLRCSPMKGHSHVYWYRQLPEEGLKFMVYLQKENIIDESGMPKERFSAEFPKEGPSILRIQQVVRGDSAAYFCASSPPRTGGNEQFFGPGTRLTVL.

This clonotype came up many times. The rearrangement uses TRBV19 and TRBJ1-4; D call uncertain. V was clipped by 3 bases and J by 0 bases, with 17 bases between them. Germline V lookup: CDR1 LNHDA, CDR2 SQIVND (reference sequence). The CDR3 loop spans 18 amino acids. The CDR3 loop reads CASSIERRVRSTNEKLFF. In nucleotides, the CDR3 is TGTGCCAGTAGTATCGAGCGAAGGGTTAGATCAACTAATGAAAAACTGTTTTTT.